These T cell receptor beta chains were read from a single sample in a study of vaccination and CD4 T cells after COVID-19. These receptors' targets are unknown. TCRdb re-called the PCR reads with MiXCR, one entry per CDR3 protein. This table has several thousand distinct CDR3 sequences, roughly three fifths appearing once. The sample was cultured CD4+ T cells from blood, taken after SARS-CoV-2 vaccination. These receptors came from a human donor with COVID-19. CDR3s include the opening cysteine and the closing phenylalanine or tryptophan. D genes are given only for firm matches. Size is stated for part of the rows, as once, few or many counts, or as a class when the clone is expanded.

size	V	D	J	DNA	CDR3
few	TRBV7-2	-	TRBJ1-2	TGTGCCAGCAGCACGCCGGGTGGGTTTTGGGGCTACACCTTC	CASSTPGGFWGYTF
-	TRBV20-1	-	TRBJ1-3	TGCAGTGCTAGACGAACTGGATCTGGAAACACCATATATTTT	CSARRTGSGNTIYF
-	TRBV9	-	TRBJ1-6	TGTGCCAGCAGCCATCCTTCAGGGGCCTCTTATGGTAATTCACCCCTCCACTTT	CASSHPSGASYGNSPLHF
few	TRBV7-9	-	TRBJ1-5	TGTGCCAGCAGCTTTGGGACACTAGGACAGCCCCAGCATTTT	CASSFGTLGQPQHF
-	TRBV11-2	-	TRBJ2-2	TGTGCCAGCAGCTTAAGTACGGACACCGGGGAGCTGTTTTTT	CASSLSTDTGELFF
-	TRBV12-3/TRBV12-4	-	TRBJ2-7	TGTGCCAGCAGTTTACTCCCATTAAAGCAGTACTTC	CASSLLPLKQYF
-	TRBV6-1	-	TRBJ1-2	TGTGCCAGCAGCCCGAGTGGGGGGAACTATGGCTACACCTTC	CASSPSGGNYGYTF
few	TRBV30	-	TRBJ1-2	TGTGCCTGGAGTGGGGGCGGCGGGAATGGCTACACCTTC	CAWSGGGGNGYTF
-	TRBV2	-	TRBJ2-5	TGTGCCAGCGGGGAGACCCAGTACTTC	CASGETQYF
-	TRBV7-2	-	TRBJ1-2	TGTGCCAGCAGCTCCCTCAAGGGGGGGTCTAACTATGGCTACACCTTC	CASSSLKGGSNYGYTF
-	TRBV6-1	-	TRBJ2-7	TGTGCCAGCAGTGGTCTGCGGTCGGGGCGATCCTACGAGCAGTACTTC	CASSGLRSGRSYEQYF
-	TRBV10-3	-	TRBJ2-3	TGTGCCATCAGTGAACCGGGGGCCCCCACAGATACGCAGTATTTT	CAISEPGAPTDTQYF
-	TRBV20-1	TRBD2	TRBJ2-7	TGCAGTGCTAGAGATGTGTGGCGGGGGGGTAACGAGCAGTACTTC	CSARDVWRGGNEQYF
-	TRBV19	TRBD1	TRBJ1-5	TGTGCCACTGACCACCGGGACAGAGATCAGCCCCAGCATTTT	CATDHRDRDQPQHF
few	TRBV7-2	-	TRBJ1-2	TGTGCCAGCAGCTCCACCGTCGGATATGGCTACACCTTC	CASSSTVGYGYTF
-	TRBV20-1	-	TRBJ2-7	TGCAGTGCTAGACTACAGGGTGTACACGAGCAGTACTTC	CSARLQGVHEQYF
-	TRBV19	TRBD2	TRBJ2-5	TGTGCCAGTAGTATAGGGACTAGCGGGGGTTCGGAGACCCAGTACTTC	CASSIGTSGGSETQYF
-	TRBV10-1	TRBD2	TRBJ2-7	TGCGCCAGCAGTGATGGCGGGAGCTCCTACGAGCAGTACTTC	CASSDGGSSYEQYF
-	TRBV20-1	TRBD2	TRBJ2-3	TGCAGTGCTAGAGTAGCGGGGGGATCGGCAGATACGCAGTATTTT	CSARVAGGSADTQYF
-	TRBV7-2	-	TRBJ2-7	TGTGCCAGCAGCTTCACCAGCTACGAGCAGTACTTC	CASSFTSYEQYF
-	TRBV7-2	TRBD1	TRBJ1-1	TGTGCCAGCAGCAATACCGGGACAGCTAACACTGAAGCTTTCTTT	CASSNTGTANTEAFF
few	TRBV7-9	-	TRBJ1-6	TGTGCCACCGCACGGGGGTCAAGCGCACCCCTCCACTTT	CATARGSSAPLHF
-	TRBV7-9	-	TRBJ2-2	TGTGCCAGCAGCTTAGACCTAGGGAGGATGTTTTTT	CASSLDLGRMFF
-	TRBV20-1	TRBD1	TRBJ2-1	TGCAGTGCTAGAGCGGTGGGACAGGGGAACAATGAGCAGTTCTTC	CSARAVGQGNNEQFF
-	TRBV7-3	-	TRBJ2-4	TGTGCCAGCAGCCAACCCCTTAGTCCAGCCAAAAACATTCAGTACTTC	CASSQPLSPAKNIQYF
few	TRBV10-3	-	TRBJ2-5	TGTGCCATCAGTGAGTCGCTGGAGACCCAGTACTTC	CAISESLETQYF
few	TRBV28	TRBD2	TRBJ2-7	TGTGCCAGCAGTCCCCTCGGACTAGTTGTCGAGCAGTACTTC	CASSPLGLVVEQYF
few	TRBV7-3	-	TRBJ2-5	TGTGCCAGCAGCCAGGGGCTAGCGGAGACCCAGTACTTC	CASSQGLAETQYF
-	TRBV20-1	-	TRBJ2-5	TGCAGTGCTAGATCTCCCGGGGGAGAGACCCAGTACTTC	CSARSPGGETQYF
-	TRBV6-2/TRBV6-3	-	TRBJ2-5	TGTGCCAGCAGTCCCACGGGGAGCCAAGAGACCCAGTACTTC	CASSPTGSQETQYF
few	TRBV19	-	TRBJ1-2	TGTGCCACCCGTCCAGGGCCTGACTATGGCTACACCTTC	CATRPGPDYGYTF
-	TRBV12-3/TRBV12-4	-	TRBJ1-1	TGTGCCAGCAACCTTAGACAGACTGAAGCTTTCTTT	CASNLRQTEAFF
-	TRBV30	-	TRBJ2-5	TGTGCCTGGAGGGACAAGGGGCTCCGGGAGACCCAGTACTTC	CAWRDKGLRETQYF
-	TRBV21-1	-	TRBJ2-7	TGTGCCAGTACCGGGCCGAGTGGGCAGTACTTC	CASTGPSGQYF
-	TRBV2	TRBD1	TRBJ2-1	TGTGCCAGCAGTGAAGGGTACCTACAGGGGGGCGATGAGCAGTTCTTC	CASSEGYLQGGDEQFF
few	TRBV7-9	-	TRBJ2-7	TGTGCCAGTAGTTGGGGGGCAGGGGGCTACGAGCAGTACTTC	CASSWGAGGYEQYF
-	TRBV7-2	TRBD1	TRBJ2-1	TGTGCCAGCAGCTCACAGGGGGCGAGAGATGAGCAGTTCTTC	CASSSQGARDEQFF
few	TRBV20-1	-	TRBJ1-2	TGCAGTGCTGGAGATCTTTCTAACTATGGCTACACCTTC	CSAGDLSNYGYTF
-	TRBV5-4	-	TRBJ1-2	TGTGCCAGCAGCTTGGCCCTGCTAGGGCAGGGTGGCTACACCTTC	CASSLALLGQGGYTF
-	TRBV20-1	-	TRBJ1-5	TGCAGTGCTAAATTTGCGGGACAACCGAATCAGCCCCAGCATTTT	CSAKFAGQPNQPQHF
-	TRBV14	-	TRBJ2-2	TGTGCCAGCAGTCGGGGCACCAACACCGGGGAGCTGTTTTTT	CASSRGTNTGELFF
-	TRBV5-4	-	TRBJ2-6	TGTGCCAGCCTCTGGGCGGGGGCCAACGTCCTGACTTTC	CASLWAGANVLTF
few	TRBV28	-	TRBJ1-5	TGTGCCAGCAGTTTAGGGCCGGGGGCAAAGCATTTT	CASSLGPGAKHF
-	TRBV6-1	TRBD1	TRBJ2-2	TGTGCCAGCAGGGGACAGGGGGCTTTTGTCGGGGAGCTGTTTTTT	CASRGQGAFVGELFF
few	TRBV30	TRBD2	TRBJ2-5	TGTGCCTGGAGCCGACTAGCGGGAGTCCAAGAGACCCAGTACTTC	CAWSRLAGVQETQYF
-	TRBV6-1	TRBD1	TRBJ2-3	TGTGCCAGCAGTGAACGGACAGGGGATACGCAGTATTTT	CASSERTGDTQYF
few	TRBV7-2	TRBD1	TRBJ1-2	TGTGCCAGCAGCCGCCTCGGGACAGGCCCAGATGGCTACACCTTC	CASSRLGTGPDGYTF
-	TRBV20-1	-	TRBJ2-5	TGCAGTGCCCAGAGCGGGACCCAGTACTTC	CSAQSGTQYF
-	TRBV20-1	TRBD1	TRBJ1-1	TGCAGTGCTAGGAGAGGGACAGGGGTGAACACTGAAGCTTTCTTT	CSARRGTGVNTEAFF
-	TRBV20-1	-	TRBJ2-3	TGCAGTGCGAGCCCCAGAGGGGGCGGGGGTAGCACAGATACGCAGTATTTT	CSASPRGGGGSTDTQYF
-	TRBV6-1	-	TRBJ2-7	TGTGCCAGCAGCAACAGGGGGGGGAGCAAGCAGTACTTC	CASSNRGGSKQYF
-	TRBV28	TRBD1	TRBJ1-5	TGTGCCAGCAGTCTGACCGCCGGGACAGGGGTCGGTCAGCCCCAGCATTTT	CASSLTAGTGVGQPQHF
-	TRBV20-1	-	TRBJ2-2	TGCAGTGCCCCTAAGTGGGGGGGCATCGCCGGGGAGCTGTTTTTT	CSAPKWGGIAGELFF